This is a list of T cell receptor beta chains from one sample in a study of T cells in Graves' hyperthyroidism and ophthalmopathy. TCRdb reprocessed the multiplex PCR reads via MiXCR and lists one record per CDR3 protein. Of 500,000 to 750,000 distinct CDR3 sequences in the sample, approximately 15% were seen once. Sequenced sample: blood. These receptors all come from a woman aged 25-40 years with Graves' hyperthyroidism. Both conserved end residues are part of each CDR3. Each record gives: CDR3 protein, CDR3 DNA, CDR3 length, clone size, D gene, V gene, J gene. D genes are given only for firm matches. Clone size is shown for a subset of rows, as once, few, many or a class of expanded clone.

CASSPRSQYEQYF,TGTGCCAGCTCACCACGATCCCAATACGAGCAGTACTTC,13,many,-,TRBV18,TRBJ2-7
CASSSGRGRAYNEQFF,TGTGCCAGCAGCTCCGGGCGAGGGAGGGCCTACAATGAGCAGTTCTTC,16,-,TRBD2,TRBV7-6,TRBJ2-1
CASSSPDQGDYEQYF,TGTGCCAGCAGTTCCCCGGACCAGGGAGACTACGAGCAGTACTTC,15,many,-,TRBV27,TRBJ2-7
CSARPQGLASRGEQFF,TGCAGTGCTAGACCCCAGGGACTAGCGTCCCGGGGTGAGCAGTTCTTC,16,many,TRBD2,TRBV20-1,TRBJ2-1
CASSLDGQGPDTQYF,TGTGCCAGCAGCTTAGACGGACAGGGGCCGGATACGCAGTATTTT,15,many,TRBD1,TRBV7-9,TRBJ2-3
CASSLGPSGTGELFF,TGTGCCAGCAGCTTGGGACCTTCGGGCACCGGGGAGCTGTTTTTT,15,-,-,TRBV7-3,TRBJ2-2
CSARDRDSAYNEQFF,TGCAGTGCTAGAGATCGGGACAGTGCTTACAATGAGCAGTTCTTC,15,many,TRBD1,TRBV20-1,TRBJ2-1
CASSQDVLRDPYEQYF,TGCGCCAGCAGCCAAGATGTCTTACGGGACCCCTACGAGCAGTACTTC,16,few,-,TRBV4-3,TRBJ2-7
CASSFALAGVGTQYF,TGTGCCAGCAGTTTCGCTCTAGCGGGAGTGGGTACGCAGTATTTT,15,many,TRBD2,TRBV12-3/TRBV12-4,TRBJ2-3
CASSYSWTGGEKLFF,TGTGCCAGCAGTTACTCGTGGACAGGGGGAGAAAAACTGTTTTTT,15,-,TRBD1,TRBV6-2/TRBV6-3,TRBJ1-4
CAIASGHVSYEQYF,TGTGCCATCGCTAGCGGTCACGTCTCCTACGAGCAGTACTTC,14,many,TRBD2,TRBV10-3,TRBJ2-7
CASSLRAGGTTPYNEQFF,TGTGCCAGCAGCTTAAGAGCGGGGGGGACGACTCCCTACAATGAGCAGTTCTTC,18,many,TRBD2,TRBV7-3,TRBJ2-1
CASSSGLAGGHNEQFF,TGCGCCAGCAGCTCGGGACTAGCGGGAGGGCACAATGAGCAGTTCTTC,16,-,TRBD2,TRBV5-1,TRBJ2-1
CASSERQLNSPLHF,TGTGCCAGCAGTGAAAGACAGCTTAATTCACCCCTCCACTTT,14,many,-,TRBV6-1,TRBJ1-6
CAWSNPGNTIYF,TGTGCCTGGAGTAACCCTGGAAACACCATATATTTT,12,many,-,TRBV30,TRBJ1-3
CASSLAGGDQPQHF,TGTGCCAGCAGCTTAGCCGGGGGCGATCAGCCCCAGCATTTT,14,many,-,TRBV7-2,TRBJ1-5